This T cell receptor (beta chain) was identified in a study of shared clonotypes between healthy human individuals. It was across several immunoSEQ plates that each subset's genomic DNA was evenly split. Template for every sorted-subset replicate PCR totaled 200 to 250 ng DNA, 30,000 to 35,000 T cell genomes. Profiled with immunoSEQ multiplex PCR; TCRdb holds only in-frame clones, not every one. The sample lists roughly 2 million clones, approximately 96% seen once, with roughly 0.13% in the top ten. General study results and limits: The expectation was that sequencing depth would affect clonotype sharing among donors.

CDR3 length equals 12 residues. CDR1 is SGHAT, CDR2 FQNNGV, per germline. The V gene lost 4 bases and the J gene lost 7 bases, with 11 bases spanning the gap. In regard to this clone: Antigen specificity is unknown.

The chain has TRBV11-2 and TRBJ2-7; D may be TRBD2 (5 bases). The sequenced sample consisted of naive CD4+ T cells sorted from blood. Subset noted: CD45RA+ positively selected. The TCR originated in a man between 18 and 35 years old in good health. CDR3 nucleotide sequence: TGTGCCAGCAGCTCGTGGACTGAAGAGCAGTACTTC. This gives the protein CASSSWTEEQYF.